This T cell receptor (beta chain) emerged from a study of blood T cell repertoires in COVID-19 (dated by TCRdb to the early 2020s). For context, the study as a whole: Samples covering the acute and convalescent phases of COVID-19 were provided by collaborators in the United States, Italy and Spain. The material from the prospective study consisted of cDNA or gDNA derived from T cells, B-cell-depleted T cells, or PBMCs. Subjects who had been exposed to COVID-19, were actively infected with it, or had recovered from it provided the deeply sampled blood TCRbeta repertoires that made up the dataset. The repertoires were made available in a free public database intended to serve as a resource for research on the immune response to SARS-CoV-2. The samples were drawn from two sources: the first 160 participants of the ongoing ImmuneRACE study, and 1,000 to 1,500 subjects contributed by 6 global collaborators. Sample metadata almost always included a de-identified subject ID, COVID-19 status, age in years and sex. Where available, HLA class I and class II types were taken from metadata supplied by the sample provider and were not determined by assay-based typing. The study at large found these results: The amount of clinical and demographic metadata varied by source and participant and was provided uncurated.

TCRbeta CDR3 regions were amplified from genomic DNA by means of the immunoSEQ Assay, a bias-controlled multiplex PCR. On the study's bioinformatics: The number of nucleated cells in each sample was estimated by amplification of reference gene primers within the assay. To quantify the absolute abundance of each unique TCRbeta CDR3 rearrangement, sequence reads were collapsed and filtered. For each sample, productive Simpson clonality was calculated as the square root of Simpson's diversity index over productive rearrangements. This immuneACCESS table, as held by TCRdb, lists in-frame sequences with V and J called but not all clones. Of the missing ones, under half trace to an unresolved V gene in checked studies; the others have no known cause. V, J and clone size were drawn from that table, and D and trimming were deduced from the DNA. The sample table contains approximately 300,000 clones; only one count was recorded for more than 90% of them. Around 4.2% of the sample is in the top ten clones.

V is reduced by 0 bases and J by 3 bases, leaving a spacing of 10 bases between them. CDR1 is given as SGHRS and CDR2 as YFSETQ, both from the germline V gene. The CDR3 runs 16 amino acids, cysteine and phenylalanine included. The sequence is cut down to CDR3 DNA, 48 bases in frame from base 1. In the case of this clone: Its antigen specificity is not known. No per-base quality is available; no much larger clone lies one base away.

Participants in the prospective study were aged 18 to 89 years, lived in over 20 United States geographic areas, and enrolled through a virtual design. To assign participants to cohorts, the prospective study relied on clinical history that participants themselves reported in a screening survey and a study questionnaire. A participant counted as exposed if, within 2 weeks of entering the study, that participant had been in contact with someone who had a PCR-confirmed or clinician-diagnosed COVID-19 case. Mobile phlebotomists in the prospective study collected whole blood, serum and a nasopharyngeal or oropharyngeal swab from every participant. Additional blood draws and questionnaires over an approximately two-month period could optionally be provided by prospective study participants. Blood samples from the prospective study were shipped frozen or at room temperature prior to DNA extraction.

Specimen: PBMCs or T cells enriched from blood (not recorded which). The receptor chain draws on TRBV5-1 and TRBJ1-6; matching of 5 bases hints at TRBD1 as the D gene. The sequence was collected from a woman aged 25 to 39 who had been exposed to COVID-19. The sequence in DNA is TGCGCCAGCAGCTTGGACGAGACAGACTATAATTCACCCCTCCACTTT. It is translated as CASSLDETDYNSPLHF.